Reported below is one T cell receptor (beta chain). At one end the junction does not follow the germline gene, possibly because of a read error. Next came a second PCR, run for about 7 to 12 cycles, which used a sample-barcoded 5' primer along with a J-beta primer mix. MiXCR was run by TCRdb on the 5' RACE reads, yielding one entry per CDR3 protein. The data show around 800,000 distinct CDR3 sequences, roughly 26% seen once. The source of the sample is a study of blood T cells in healthy people across ages. Separately, the same data were catalogued under a study of T cells of mothers and their children.

Sequencing input: blood. This clonotype was sampled from a boy younger than 18 in good health.

The CDR3 reads CAGSHGWTEAFF. In nucleotides, the CDR3 is TGTGCCGGCAGCCATGGGTGGACTGAAGCTTTCTTT. The chain links TRBV13 to TRBJ1-1, with D hard to call. Germline CDR1 reads PRHDT; CDR2 reads FYEKMQ (reference sequence). The CDR3 has 12 amino acids.